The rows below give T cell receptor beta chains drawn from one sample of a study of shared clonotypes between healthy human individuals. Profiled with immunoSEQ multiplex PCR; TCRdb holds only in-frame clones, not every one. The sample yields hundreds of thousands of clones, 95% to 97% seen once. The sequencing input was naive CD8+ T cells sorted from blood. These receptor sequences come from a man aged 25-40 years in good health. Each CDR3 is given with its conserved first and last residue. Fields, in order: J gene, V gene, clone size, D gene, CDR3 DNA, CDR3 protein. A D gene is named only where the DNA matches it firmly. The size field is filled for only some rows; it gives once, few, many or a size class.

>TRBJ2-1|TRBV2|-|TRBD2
TGTGCCAGCAGTGACAGCGGGAGCAATGAGCAGTTCTTC
CASSDSGSNEQFF
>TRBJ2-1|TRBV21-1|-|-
TGTGCCAGCTCTCCGACCGGGACTAGCTCCGTCAATGAGCAGTTCTTC
CASSPTGTSSVNEQFF
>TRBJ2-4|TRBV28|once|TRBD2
TGTGCCAGCAGTCCCCACCGTTTTGCGGGAGTCTTC
CASSPHRFAGVF
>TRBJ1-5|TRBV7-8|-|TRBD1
TGTGCCAGCAACTCAGGGGGGGATCAGCCCCAGCATTTT
CASNSGGDQPQHF
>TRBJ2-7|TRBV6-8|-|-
TGTGCCAGGGGTGGGGACTTACTTCCCTACGAGCAGTACTTC
CARGGDLLPYEQYF
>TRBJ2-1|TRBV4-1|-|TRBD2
TGCGCCAGCAGCCAATATGGACTAGCCGGGAATGAGCAGTTCTTC
CASSQYGLAGNEQFF
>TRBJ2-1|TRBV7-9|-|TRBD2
TGTGCCAGCAGCGCCCTAGCGGGAGGAACAACGCTGTTCTTC
CASSALAGGTTLFF
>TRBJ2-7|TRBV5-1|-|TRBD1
TGCGCCAGCAGCCCTGACAGGGCCTACGAGCAGTACTTC
CASSPDRAYEQYF
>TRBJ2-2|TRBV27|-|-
TGTGCCAGCTCTCTCTTAACCTCCGGGGAGCTGTTTTTT
CASSLLTSGELFF
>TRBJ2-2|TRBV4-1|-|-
TGCGCCAGCAGCCAAGATTGGCCAGCGGGCATCAACACCGGGGAGCTGTTTTTT
CASSQDWPAGINTGELFF
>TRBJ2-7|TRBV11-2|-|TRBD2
TGTGCCAGCAGCCCGACTAGCGGGAGCCACGAGCAGTACTTC
CASSPTSGSHEQYF
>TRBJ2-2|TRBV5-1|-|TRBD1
TGCGCCAGCAGCGGGGGACAGGGGCACACCGGGGAGCTGTTTTTT
CASSGGQGHTGELFF
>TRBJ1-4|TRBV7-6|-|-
TGTGCCAGCAGCTTAATCGACCGATCGAGTGAAAAACTGTTTTTT
CASSLIDRSSEKLFF
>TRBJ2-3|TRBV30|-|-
TGTGCCTGGAGTCTCGGGGTCACAGATACGCAGTATTTT
CAWSLGVTDTQYF
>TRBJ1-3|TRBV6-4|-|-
TGTGCCAGCAGTGACTGGGGGTCTGGAAACACCATATATTTT
CASSDWGSGNTIYF
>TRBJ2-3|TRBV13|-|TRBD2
TGTGCCAGCAGTCTTGGACTAGCGGGCACAGATACGCAGTATTTT
CASSLGLAGTDTQYF
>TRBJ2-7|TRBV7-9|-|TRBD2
TGTGCCAGCAGCTCACCCGGGGGGGACTACGAGCAGTACTTC
CASSSPGGDYEQYF
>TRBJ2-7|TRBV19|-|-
TGTGCCAGTAGTGTAGACGGAGGTACGCCGCAGTACTTC
CASSVDGGTPQYF
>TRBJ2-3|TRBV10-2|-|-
TGCGCCAGCAACGGCGCGAGCACAGATACGCAGTATTTT
CASNGASTDTQYF
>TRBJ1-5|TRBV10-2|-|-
TGCGCCAGCAGCAGGGGAGCGGAGCCCCAGCATTTT
CASSRGAEPQHF
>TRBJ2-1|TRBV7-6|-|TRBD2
TGTGCCAGCAGCTTAGCGCGGGAGGGGGGCAATGAGCAGTTCTTC
CASSLAREGGNEQFF
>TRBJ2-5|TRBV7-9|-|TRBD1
TGTGCCAGCAGCTTAGAGGACAGGGGGATTAGAGAGACCCAGTACTTC
CASSLEDRGIRETQYF
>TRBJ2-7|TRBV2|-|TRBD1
TGTGCCAGCAGTGATTTCTTGAGGGGGACAGGGGCCTACGAGCAGTACTTC
CASSDFLRGTGAYEQYF
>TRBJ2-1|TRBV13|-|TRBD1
TGTGCCAGCAGCGGGAGACAGGGGGGGAGGAATGAGCAGTTCTTC
CASSGRQGGRNEQFF
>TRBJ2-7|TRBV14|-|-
TGCGCCAGCAGCCAAGTTGTCGAGCAGTACTTC
CASSQVVEQYF
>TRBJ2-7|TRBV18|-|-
TGTGCCAGCTCACCGGAGAGGTTCACCTACGAGCAGTACTTC
CASSPERFTYEQYF
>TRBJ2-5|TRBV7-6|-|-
TGTGCCAGCAGCTTAAGTGCAGGGAAGCGGGAGACCCAGTACTTC
CASSLSAGKRETQYF
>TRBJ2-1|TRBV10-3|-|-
TGTGCCATCAGTGAAGTGAGCAACCATGAGCAGTTCTTC
CAISEVSNHEQFF
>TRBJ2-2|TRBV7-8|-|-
TGTGCCAGCAGCTTATTACTAGCCTACACCGGGGAGCTGTTTTTT
CASSLLLAYTGELFF
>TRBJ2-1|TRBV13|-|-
TGTGCCAGCAGCTCTCGACTAGTTTCCCTCAATGAGCAGTTCTTC
CASSSRLVSLNEQFF
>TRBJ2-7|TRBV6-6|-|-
TGTGCCAGCAGTTTCCTAGCGACCTACGAGCAGTACTTC
CASSFLATYEQYF
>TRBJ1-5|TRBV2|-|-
TGTGCCAGCAGTGAAGCTTGGGGTCAGCCCCAGCATTTT
CASSEAWGQPQHF
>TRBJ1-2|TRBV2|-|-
TGTGCCAGCAGTGAAAGGGGTGGAAACTATGGCTACACCTTC
CASSERGGNYGYTF
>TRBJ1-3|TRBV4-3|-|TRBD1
TGCGCCAGCAGCCAAGAGACAGGGGGCGCTGGAAACACCATATATTTT
CASSQETGGAGNTIYF
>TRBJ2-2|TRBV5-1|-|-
TGCGCCAGCAGCTTGGGATGGGGAGAACGGGAGCTGTTTTTT
CASSLGWGERELFF
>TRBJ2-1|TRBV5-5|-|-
TGTGCCAGCAGCTTCGGACGGGTTGTAGACAATGAGCAGTTCTTC
CASSFGRVVDNEQFF
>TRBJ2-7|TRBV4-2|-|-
TGTGCCAGCAGCCAAGGGGTAGGGGGCTACGAGCAGTACTTC
CASSQGVGGYEQYF
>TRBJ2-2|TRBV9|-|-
TGTGCCAGCAGCGGGCCAAGGATCACCGGGGAGCTGTTTTTT
CASSGPRITGELFF
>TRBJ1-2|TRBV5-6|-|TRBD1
TGTGCCAGCAGCTTGACGGACAGGGGGCTTCTGACTGGCTACACCTTC
CASSLTDRGLLTGYTF
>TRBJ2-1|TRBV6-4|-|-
TGTGCCAGCAGTGGATCGGCAGGGTGGGGTAATGAGCAGTTCTTC
CASSGSAGWGNEQFF
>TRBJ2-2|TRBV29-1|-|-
TGCAGCGTTGTAGGCCAGGGAAGAACCGGGGAGCTGTTTTTT
CSVVGQGRTGELFF
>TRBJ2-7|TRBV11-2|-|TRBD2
TGTGCCAGCAGCTCTGGGACTAGCGGATTCTACGAGCAGTACTTC
CASSSGTSGFYEQYF
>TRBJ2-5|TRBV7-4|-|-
TGTGCCAGCAGGGAGACCCAGTACTTC
CASRETQYF
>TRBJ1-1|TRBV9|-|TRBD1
TGTGCCAGCAGCGTAGGAGGGACAGGGGGCCGTACTGAAGCTTTCTTT
CASSVGGTGGRTEAFF
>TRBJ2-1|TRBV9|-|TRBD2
TGTGCCAGCAGCGTATACGGGACTAGCGGGAACAATGAGCAGTTCTTC
CASSVYGTSGNNEQFF
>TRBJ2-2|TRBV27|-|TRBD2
TGTGCCAGCCTAGCGGGCCGCGGGGAGCTGTTTTTT
CASLAGRGELFF
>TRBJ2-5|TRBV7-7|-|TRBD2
TGTGCCAGCAGCCCCCTAGCGGGAAGAGTCCAAGAGACCCAGTACTTC
CASSPLAGRVQETQYF
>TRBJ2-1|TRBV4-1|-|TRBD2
TGCGCCAGCAGCCAAGATAGCGGGAGCTTCCCTGCGTACAATGAGCAGTTCTTC
CASSQDSGSFPAYNEQFF
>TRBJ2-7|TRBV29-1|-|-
TGCAGCGTTAGTATCCAGGGGGGCTCCCCCTACGAGCAGTACTTC
CSVSIQGGSPYEQYF
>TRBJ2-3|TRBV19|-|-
TGTGCCAGTAGTATATTAACGTATGACGAAGGAGTTTCAGATACGCAGTATTTT
CASSILTYDEGVSDTQYF
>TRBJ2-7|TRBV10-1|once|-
TGCGCCAGCAGTGATTCCGGGAAAAATTCTTACGAGCAGTACTTC
CASSDSGKNSYEQYF